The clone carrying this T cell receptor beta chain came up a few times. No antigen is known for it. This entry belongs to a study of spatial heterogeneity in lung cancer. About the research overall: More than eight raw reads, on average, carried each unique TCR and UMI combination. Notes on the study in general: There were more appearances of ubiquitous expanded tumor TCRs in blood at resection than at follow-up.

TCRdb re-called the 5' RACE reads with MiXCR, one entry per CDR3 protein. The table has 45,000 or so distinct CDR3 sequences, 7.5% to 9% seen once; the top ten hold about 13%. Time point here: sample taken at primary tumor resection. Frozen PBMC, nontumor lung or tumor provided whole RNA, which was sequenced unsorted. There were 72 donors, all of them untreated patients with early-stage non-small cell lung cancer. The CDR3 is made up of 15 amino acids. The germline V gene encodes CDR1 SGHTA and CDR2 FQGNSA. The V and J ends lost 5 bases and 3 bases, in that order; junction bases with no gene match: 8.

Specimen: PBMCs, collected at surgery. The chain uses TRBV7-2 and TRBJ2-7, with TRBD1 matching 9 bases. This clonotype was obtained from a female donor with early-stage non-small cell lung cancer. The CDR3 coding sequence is TGTGCCAGCAGCACACACCCGGGACAGGGCTACGAGCAGTACTTC. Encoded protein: CASSTHPGQGYEQYF.